The 25 T cell receptor beta chains below come from one sample, sequenced in a study of T cell responses to AZD1222 COVID-19 vaccine. The table came from immunoSEQ multiplex PCR; TCRdb's copy has only in-frame clones and leaves some out. The sample shows around 95,000 clones, approximately 89% of them seen only once. Sequencing used peripheral blood, obtained on day 0 of MenACWY control vaccination. Receptor source: an adult in good health.

V and J are TRBV28 and TRBJ1-1, with D uncertain. Trimming left V 6 bases short and J 3 bases short, with 20 bases between. This CDR3 has 16 residues. The germline V gene has CDR1 MDHEN and CDR2 SYDVKM. The CDR3, as DNA: TGTGCCAGCAGCCCCTCCCCCCCGTGGACCTACACTGAAGCTTTCTTT. The encoded protein is CASSPSPPWTYTEAFF.

Notes on this clone: This sample also contains other DNA sequences that code for the same CDR3. The rearrangement links TRBV4-3 to TRBJ2-3; TRBD2 matches at 10 bases. The CDR3 runs to 15 residues. The ends lost 1 base at V and 4 bases at J; junction bases unmatched: 2. Germline CDR1 is LGHNA and CDR2 is YSLEER. In nucleotides, the CDR3 is TGCGCCAGCAGCCAAGGGAGCGGGAGGGCAGATACGCAGTATTTT. Its translation: CASSQGSGRADTQYF.

The rearrangement links TRBV29-1 to TRBJ2-5, with a tentative D call TRBD2 (6 bases). From germline, CDR1 is SQVTM and CDR2 ANQGSEA. The CDR3 covers 13 residues. The V end was cut by 4 bases, the J end by 4 bases, with 13 bases between. DNA for the CDR3: TGCAGCGTTGTGGGAGGTATCGCAGAGACCCAGTACTTC. Its protein product is CSVVGGIAETQYF.

CDR3 residues: CASSDSPTRDGTNSPLHF. CDR3 nucleotides: TGTGCCAGCAGTGACTCCCCGACCCGGGACGGAACAAATTCACCCCTCCACTTT. The chain employs TRBV25-1 and TRBJ1-6, with TRBD1 as a possible D gene (5 bases). The CDR3 spans 18 residues. Deletions cut 3 bases from V and 7 bases from J, with 22 bases between. Germline V CDR1 and CDR2: MGHDK, SYGVNS.

The V call is TRBV24-1, the J call TRBJ1-4; 10 bases match TRBD1. This CDR3 has 13 residues. V was pared by 9 bases and J by 7 bases, with 4 bases of the junction left unmatched. CDR1 and CDR2 (germline): KGHDR, SFDVKD. The CDR3 region is CATAGTGVEKLFF. The CDR3 DNA sequence: TGTGCCACCGCCGGGACAGGGGTTGAAAAACTGTTTTTT.

The genes are TRBV10-1 and TRBJ2-5; 7 positions agree with TRBD2. Germline V lookup: CDR1 WNHNN, CDR2 SYGVQD (reference sequence). CDR3 length equals 15 residues. J was trimmed by 5 bases and V by 5 bases; bases with no gene match: 11. DNA for the CDR3: TGCGCCAGCAGTCCCCGGGAGGCCGAGGGGGAGACCCAGTACTTC. This gives the protein CASSPREAEGETQYF.

This clone was seen only a few times. This chain joins TRBV12-3 or TRBV12-4 and TRBJ1-3; a weak D match, TRBD1 (6 bases). The CDR3 is 13 residues long. V lost 9 bases, J lost 4 bases, and 13 bases lay in between. This CDR3 is CASSQGLGNTIYF. The CDR3 region has the DNA TGTGCCAGTAGTCAGGGGCTCGGAAACACCATATATTTT.

This clone was seen once. The rearrangement joins TRBV5-1 to TRBJ2-3; D is possibly TRBD1 (5 bases). V was shortened by 2 bases and J by 2 bases, with 12 bases between the two germline ends. CDR1 SGHRS and CDR2 YFSETQ come from the germline V gene. The CDR3 covers 15 residues. The CDR3 nucleotides are TGCGCCAGCAGCTTTAGACAGACGTACACAGATACGCAGTATTTT. Amino acid sequence: CASSFRQTYTDTQYF.

The chain joins TRBV28 to TRBJ1-2; D is undetermined. V lost 4 bases and J 2 bases, leaving 14 bases between the germline ends. The length of the CDR3 is 15 residues. The germline V gene encodes CDR1 MDHEN and CDR2 SYDVKM. CDR3: CASSSTPPKNYGYTF. The CDR3, as DNA: TGTGCCAGCAGTTCGACACCTCCTAAGAACTATGGCTACACCTTC.

A few counts support this clone. The chain couples TRBV28 to TRBJ1-4; a possible D gene is TRBD1 (5 bases). The germline V gene encodes CDR1 MDHEN and CDR2 SYDVKM. This CDR3 has 13 residues. Trimming pared 4 bases from V and 7 bases from J, leaving 10 bases between. In DNA form, the CDR3 reads TGTGCCAGCAGTTACCAGGGTTTTGAAAAACTGTTTTTT. This gives the protein CASSYQGFEKLFF.

This sequence joins TRBV27 and TRBJ1-6, with a tentative D call TRBD1 (6 bases). V lost 5 bases, J lost 10 bases, and 21 bases lay in between. Germline-derived CDR1 and CDR2 are MNHEY and SMNVEV (reference sequence). CDR3 length: 16 amino acids. The DNA for the CDR3 is TGTGCCAGCAGTCCGTCGGGACACCAAGGGGTCTCACCCCTCCACTTT. Protein: CASSPSGHQGVSPLHF.

J is TRBJ2-7 and V is TRBV28; D not certain. The germline V gene encodes CDR1 MDHEN and CDR2 SYDVKM. There are 13 residues in the CDR3. V lost 5 bases and J 0 bases, leaving 8 bases between the germline ends. As DNA, the CDR3 is TGTGCCAGCAGTGGCGGCTACTCCTACGAGCAGTACTTC. Residues: CASSGGYSYEQYF.

A note on this clone: A junction end diverges from the germline sequence, so it may reflect a read error. The rearrangement joins TRBV28 to TRBJ2-7; the match to TRBD1 covers 7 bases. The germline gives CDR1 MDHEN, CDR2 SYDVKM. The CDR3 is 13 amino acids. The CDR3 protein is CASSSRTGSLVNF. The CDR3 DNA reads as TGTGCCAGCAGTTCCCGGACAGGTTCTCTAGTGAACTTC.

The chain links TRBV5-6 to TRBJ1-4; no firm D call. The CDR3 covers 13 residues. V lost 0 bases, J lost 8 bases, and 8 bases lay in between. CDR1 and CDR2 from the germline V gene are SGHDT and YYEEEE. This CDR3 is CASSLGLQEKLFF. In DNA, the CDR3 is TGTGCCAGCAGCTTGGGGCTACAGGAAAAACTGTTTTTT. The whole variable domain, remainder taken from reference TRBV5-6 and TRBJ1-4, is DAGVTQSPTHLIKTRGQQVTLRCSPKSGHDTVSWYQQALGQGPQFIFQYYEEEERQRGNFPDRFSGHQFPNYSSELNVNALLLGDSALYLCASSLGLQEKLFFGSGTQLSVL.

CDR3 sequence (DNA): TGCAGCGTTCCGGGACAGGGGTCTGATGGCTACACCTTC. This translates into CSVPGQGSDGYTF. The genes are TRBV29-1 and TRBJ1-2, with 10 bases lining up with TRBD1. V dropped 5 bases and J dropped 6; count of bases not matched to a gene: 6. CDR1 is SQVTM and CDR2 is ANQGSEA in the germline V gene. This CDR3 contains 13 residues. Variable domain in full (rest from reference TRBV29-1 and TRBJ1-2): SAVISQKPSRDICQRGTSLTIQCQVDSQVTMMFWYRQQPGQSLTLIATANQGSEATYESGFVIDKFPISRPNLTFSTLTVSNMSPEDSSIYLCSVPGQGSDGYTFGSGTRLTVV.

This chain uses TRBV5-1 with TRBJ2-5; 7 bases fit TRBD2. The J call may not be correct, given that the DNA end is closer to TRBJ2-7. This CDR3 is built from 14 residues. The germline CDR1 and CDR2 sequences are SGHRS and YFSETQ. The CDR3 bases are TGCGCCAGCAGTAAGGCGGGAGAGGCCTACGAGCAGTACTTC. This sequence encodes CASSKAGEAYEQYF.

The chain is built from TRBV4-1 and TRBJ1-3; D perhaps matches TRBD1 (6 bases). V gave up 7 bases and J gave up 3 bases, with 16 bases separating them. The CDR3 is made up of 15 amino acids. The V gene's germline CDR1 is MGHRA and CDR2 YSYEKL. The CDR3 DNA follows: TGCGCCAGCACCAAAGAGGGGGTTGGTGGAAACACCATATATTTT. Protein: CASTKEGVGGNTIYF.

This clone was found a few times. The chain couples TRBV2 to TRBJ1-6; 9 bases are shared with TRBD1. Trimming removed 6 bases from V and 8 bases from J; junction bases left unmatched: 11. The CDR3 sequence is 16 residues long. From germline, CDR1 is SNHLY and CDR2 FYNNEI. The DNA of the CDR3 is TGTGCCAGCAGGACGGGGACAGGGAGAGGTGATTCACCCCTCCACTTT. Residues: CASRTGTGRGDSPLHF.

This clone showed up just a few times. V is TRBV3-1 (or the pseudogene TRBV3-2) and J is TRBJ1-2; 8 nucleotides align to TRBD1. CDR3 length: 16 residues. The V gene end was trimmed by 4 bases and the J gene end by 7 bases; junction bases not matched to a gene: 14. CDR1 is LGHDT, CDR2 YNNKEL, per germline (reference sequence). This chain's CDR3 is CASSPFVSGGASGYTF. The CDR3 DNA follows: TGTGCCAGCAGCCCTTTTGTGTCAGGGGGCGCGAGTGGCTACACCTTC.

The V call is TRBV9, the J call TRBJ2-6; D may be TRBD1 or TRBD2 (6 bases each). V was shortened by 4 bases and J by 2 bases, with 22 bases between the two germline ends. Germline values: CDR1 SGDLS, CDR2 YYNGEE. The CDR3 spans 19 residues. The chain's CDR3 is CASSIPSDGGSAGANVLTF. CDR3 bases: TGTGCCAGCAGCATACCCTCCGACGGGGGCAGTGCTGGGGCCAACGTCCTGACTTTC.

V usage is TRBV3-1 (or the pseudogene TRBV3-2) and J usage is TRBJ2-1; 9 bases align to TRBD2. The CDR3 runs to 15 residues. After removal of 8 bases from V and 4 bases from J, the junction contained 9 bases not matched to a gene. Germline loops: CDR1 LGHDT, CDR2 YNNKEL (reference sequence). CDR3 sequence: CASPVSGRTYNEQFF. CDR3 DNA: TGTGCCAGCCCCGTTAGCGGGAGAACTTACAATGAGCAGTTCTTC.

The chain recombines TRBV9 with TRBJ2-1; D possibly uses TRBD1 or TRBD2 (5 bases each). The germline V and J ends were trimmed by 0 bases and 3 bases, with 13 bases remaining between them. In germline, CDR1 is SGDLS, CDR2 YYNGEE. The CDR3 totals 16 residues. CDR3 nucleotide sequence: TGTGCCAGCAGCGTAGAGGGGACCGCGAACTACAATGAGCAGTTCTTC. Its protein is CASSVEGTANYNEQFF.

In its sample, this clone was seen a few times. This chain connects TRBV27 to TRBJ2-7; 9 bases line up with TRBD1. The germline CDR1 and CDR2 sequences are MNHEY and SMNVEV (reference sequence). The CDR3 extends over 16 amino acids. V gave up 6 bases and J gave up 4 bases; unmatched junction bases: 13. CDR3 sequence (DNA): TGTGCCAGCAGGTCCCTCTCGACAGGGGGGGTGTACGAGCAGTACTTC. Translating gives CASRSLSTGGVYEQYF.

V usage is TRBV5-4 and J usage is TRBJ2-7; D perhaps matches TRBD1 (6 bases). Germline V gene lookup returns CDR1 SGHNT and CDR2 YYREEE (reference sequence). The CDR3 runs 13 residues. The V gene lost 4 bases and the J gene lost 3 bases, with 11 bases spanning the gap. In nucleotides, the CDR3 is TGTGCCAGCAGCCATCCGGACAGCTACGAGCAGTACTTC. This translates into CASSHPDSYEQYF.

This clone was observed a handful of times. The chain joins TRBV5-4 to TRBJ2-5; D is perhaps TRBD1 (6 bases). V was pared by 4 bases and J by 4 bases, with 17 bases between. The germline CDR1 and CDR2 sequences are SGHNT and YYREEE (reference sequence). The CDR3 has 15 amino acids. The CDR3 region has the DNA TGTGCCAGCAGCCATCAAGGGGGAGCCGGAGAGACCCAGTACTTC. Protein product: CASSHQGGAGETQYF.